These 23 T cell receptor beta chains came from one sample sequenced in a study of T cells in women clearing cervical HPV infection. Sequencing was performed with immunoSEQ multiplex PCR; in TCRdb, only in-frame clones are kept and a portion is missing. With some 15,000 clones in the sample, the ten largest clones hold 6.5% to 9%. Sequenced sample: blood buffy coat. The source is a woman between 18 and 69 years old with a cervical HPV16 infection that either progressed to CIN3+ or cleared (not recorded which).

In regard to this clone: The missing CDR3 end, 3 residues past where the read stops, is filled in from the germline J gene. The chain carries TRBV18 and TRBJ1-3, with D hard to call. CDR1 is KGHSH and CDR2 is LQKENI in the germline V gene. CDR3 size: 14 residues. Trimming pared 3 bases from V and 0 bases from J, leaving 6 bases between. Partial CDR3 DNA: TGTGCCAGCTCACCCGACAACTCTGGAAACACC. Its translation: CASSPDNSGNT. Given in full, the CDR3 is CASSPDNSGNTIYF.

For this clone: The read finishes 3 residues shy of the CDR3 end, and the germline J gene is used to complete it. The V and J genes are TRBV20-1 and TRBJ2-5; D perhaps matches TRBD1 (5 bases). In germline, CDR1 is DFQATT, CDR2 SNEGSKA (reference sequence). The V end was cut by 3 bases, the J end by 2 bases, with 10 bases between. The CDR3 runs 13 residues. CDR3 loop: CSASDQGQETQYF. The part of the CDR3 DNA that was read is TGCAGTGCTAGCGATCAGGGTCAAGAGACC.

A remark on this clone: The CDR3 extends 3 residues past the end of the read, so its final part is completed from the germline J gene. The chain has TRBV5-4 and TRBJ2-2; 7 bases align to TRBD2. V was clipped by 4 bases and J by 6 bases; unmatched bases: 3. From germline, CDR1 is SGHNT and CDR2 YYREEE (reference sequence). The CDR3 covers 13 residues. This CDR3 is CASSPTSSGELFF. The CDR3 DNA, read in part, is TGTGCCAGCAGCCCGACTAGCTCCGGGGAG. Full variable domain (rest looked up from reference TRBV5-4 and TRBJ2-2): ETGVTQSPTHLIKTRGQQVTLRCSSQSGHNTVSWYQQALGQGPQFIFQYYREEENGRGNFPPRFSGLQFPNYSSELNVNALELDDSALYLCASSPTSSGELFFGEGSRLTVL.

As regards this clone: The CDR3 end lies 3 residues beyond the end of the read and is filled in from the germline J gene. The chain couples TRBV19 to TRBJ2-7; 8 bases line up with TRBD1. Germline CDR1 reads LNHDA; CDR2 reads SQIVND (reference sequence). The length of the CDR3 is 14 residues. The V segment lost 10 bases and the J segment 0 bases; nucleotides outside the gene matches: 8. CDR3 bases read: TGTGCCACTCAACCGGACAGGGACTCCTACGAG. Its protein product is CATQPDRDSYE. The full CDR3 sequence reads CATQPDRDSYEQYF.

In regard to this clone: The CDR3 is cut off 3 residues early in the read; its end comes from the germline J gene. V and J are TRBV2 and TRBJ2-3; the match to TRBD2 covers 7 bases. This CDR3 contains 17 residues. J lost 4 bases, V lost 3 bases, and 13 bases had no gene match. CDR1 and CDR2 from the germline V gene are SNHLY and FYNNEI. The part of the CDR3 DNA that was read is TGTGCCAGCAGTGAGGCCCGACTAGCCCCGGCCGCAGATACG. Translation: CASSEARLAPAADT. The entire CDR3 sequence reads CASSEARLAPAADTQYF.

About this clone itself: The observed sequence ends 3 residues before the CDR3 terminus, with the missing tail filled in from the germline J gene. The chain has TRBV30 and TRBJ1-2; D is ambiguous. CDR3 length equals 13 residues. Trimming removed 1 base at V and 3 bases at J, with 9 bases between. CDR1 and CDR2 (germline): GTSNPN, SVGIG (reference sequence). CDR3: CAWSARRYYGYTF. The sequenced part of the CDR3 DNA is TGTGCCTGGAGTGCCCGGCGGTACTATGGC. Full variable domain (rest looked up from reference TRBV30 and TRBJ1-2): SQTIHQWPATLVQPVGSPLSLECTVEGTSNPNLYWYRQAAGRGLQLLFYSVGIGQISSEVPQNLSASRPQDRQFILSSKKLLLSDSGFYLCAWSARRYYGYTFGSGTRLTVV.

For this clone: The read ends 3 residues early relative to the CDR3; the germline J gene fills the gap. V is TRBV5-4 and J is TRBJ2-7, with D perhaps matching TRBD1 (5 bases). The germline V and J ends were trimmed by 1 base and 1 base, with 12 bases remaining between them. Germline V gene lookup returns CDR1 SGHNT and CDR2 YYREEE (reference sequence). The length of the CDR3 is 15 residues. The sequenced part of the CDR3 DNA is TGTGCCAGCAGCTTGACAGGTAGTACATCCTACGAG. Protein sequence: CASSLTGSTSYE. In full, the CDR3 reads CASSLTGSTSYEQYF.

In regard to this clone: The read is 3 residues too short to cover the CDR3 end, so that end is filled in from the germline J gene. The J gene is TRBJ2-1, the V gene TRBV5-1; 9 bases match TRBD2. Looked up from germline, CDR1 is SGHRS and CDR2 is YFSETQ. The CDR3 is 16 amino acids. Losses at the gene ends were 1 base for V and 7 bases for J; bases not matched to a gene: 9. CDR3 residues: CASSLLGGGALNEQFF. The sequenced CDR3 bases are TGCGCCAGCAGCTTGTTAGGCGGGGGGGCTTTGAATGAG.

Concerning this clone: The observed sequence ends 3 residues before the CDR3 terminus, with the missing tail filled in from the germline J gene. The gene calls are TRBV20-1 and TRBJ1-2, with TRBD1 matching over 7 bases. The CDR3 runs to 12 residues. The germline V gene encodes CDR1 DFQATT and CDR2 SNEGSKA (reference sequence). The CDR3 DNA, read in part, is TGCAGTGCTTCACAGGGGCCGGGCGGC. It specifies CSASQGPGG. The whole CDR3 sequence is CSASQGPGGYTF.

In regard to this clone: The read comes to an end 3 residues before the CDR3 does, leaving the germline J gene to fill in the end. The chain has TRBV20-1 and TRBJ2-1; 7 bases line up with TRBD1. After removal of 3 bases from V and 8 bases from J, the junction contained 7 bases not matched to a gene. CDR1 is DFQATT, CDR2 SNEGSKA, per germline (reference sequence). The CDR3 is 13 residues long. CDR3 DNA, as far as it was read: TGCAGTGCTAGCTATGACAGGGTAGATGAG. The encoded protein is CSASYDRVDE. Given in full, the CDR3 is CSASYDRVDEQFF.

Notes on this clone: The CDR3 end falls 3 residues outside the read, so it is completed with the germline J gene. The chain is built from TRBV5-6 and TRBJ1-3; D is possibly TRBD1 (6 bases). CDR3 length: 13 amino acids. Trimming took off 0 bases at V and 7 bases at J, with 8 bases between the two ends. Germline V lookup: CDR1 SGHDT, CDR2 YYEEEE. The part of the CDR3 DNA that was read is TGTGCCAGCAGCTTGGCAGGGGTGAACACC. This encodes CASSLAGVNT. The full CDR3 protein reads CASSLAGVNTIYF.

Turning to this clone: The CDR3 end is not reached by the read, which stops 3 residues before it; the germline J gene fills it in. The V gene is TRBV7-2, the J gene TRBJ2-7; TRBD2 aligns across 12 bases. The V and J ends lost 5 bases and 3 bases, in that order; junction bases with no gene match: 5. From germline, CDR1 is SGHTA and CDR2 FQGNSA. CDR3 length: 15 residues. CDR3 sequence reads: CASSVSSGGGYEQYF. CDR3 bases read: TGTGCCAGCAGCGTCTCTAGCGGGGGGGGCTACGAG.

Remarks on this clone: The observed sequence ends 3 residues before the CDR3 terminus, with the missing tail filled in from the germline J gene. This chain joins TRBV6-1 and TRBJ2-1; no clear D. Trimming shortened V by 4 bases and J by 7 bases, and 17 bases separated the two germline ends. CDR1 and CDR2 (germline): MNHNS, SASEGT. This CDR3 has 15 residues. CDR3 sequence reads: CASSVLLPKVNEQFF. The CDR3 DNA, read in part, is TGTGCCAGCAGTGTCCTTTTGCCGAAGGTTAATGAG.

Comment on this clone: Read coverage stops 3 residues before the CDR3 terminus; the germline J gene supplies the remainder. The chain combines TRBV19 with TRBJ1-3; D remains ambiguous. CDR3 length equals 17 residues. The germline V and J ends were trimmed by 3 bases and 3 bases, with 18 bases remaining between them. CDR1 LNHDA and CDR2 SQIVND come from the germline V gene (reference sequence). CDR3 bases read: TGTGCCAGTAGTATCCCCCCGACAAGGGCCGGTGGAAACACC. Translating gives CASSIPPTRAGGNT. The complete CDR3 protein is CASSIPPTRAGGNTIYF.

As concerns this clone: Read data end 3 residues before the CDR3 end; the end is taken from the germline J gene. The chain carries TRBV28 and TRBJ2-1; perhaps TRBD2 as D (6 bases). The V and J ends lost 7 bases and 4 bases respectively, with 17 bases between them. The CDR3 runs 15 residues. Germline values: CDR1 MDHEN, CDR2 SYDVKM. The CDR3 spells CASKTGGNSYNEQFF. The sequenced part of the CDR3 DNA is TGTGCCAGCAAAACCGGGGGAAACTCTTACAATGAG.

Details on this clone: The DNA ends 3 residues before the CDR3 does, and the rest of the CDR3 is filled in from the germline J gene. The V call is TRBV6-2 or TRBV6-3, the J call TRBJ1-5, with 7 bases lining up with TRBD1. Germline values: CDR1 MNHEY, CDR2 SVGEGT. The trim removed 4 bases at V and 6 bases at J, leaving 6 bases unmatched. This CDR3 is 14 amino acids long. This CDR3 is CASSFSTGTQPQHF. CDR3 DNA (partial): TGTGCCAGCAGTTTCTCGACAGGGACTCAGCCC.

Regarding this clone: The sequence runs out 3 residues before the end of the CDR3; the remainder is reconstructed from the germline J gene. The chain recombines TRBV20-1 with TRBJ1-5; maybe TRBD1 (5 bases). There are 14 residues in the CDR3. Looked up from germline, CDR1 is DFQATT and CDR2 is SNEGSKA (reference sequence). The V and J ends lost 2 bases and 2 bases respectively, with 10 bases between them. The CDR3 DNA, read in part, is TGCAGTGCTAGACGGGGGGATGGCAATCAGCCC. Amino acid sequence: CSARRGDGNQP. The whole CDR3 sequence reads CSARRGDGNQPQHF.

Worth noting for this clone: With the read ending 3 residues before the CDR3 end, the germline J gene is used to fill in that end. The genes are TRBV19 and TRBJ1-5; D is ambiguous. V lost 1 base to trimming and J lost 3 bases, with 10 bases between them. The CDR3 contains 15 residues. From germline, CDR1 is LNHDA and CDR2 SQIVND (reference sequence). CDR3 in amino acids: CASSIVQLYNQPQHF. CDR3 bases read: TGTGCCAGTAGTATAGTACAGCTGTACAATCAGCCC.

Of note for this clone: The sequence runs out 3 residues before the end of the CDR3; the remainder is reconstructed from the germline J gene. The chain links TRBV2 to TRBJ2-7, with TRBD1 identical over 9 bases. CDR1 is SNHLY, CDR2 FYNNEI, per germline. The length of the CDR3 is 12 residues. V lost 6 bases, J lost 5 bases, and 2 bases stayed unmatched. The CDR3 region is CASRQGADEQYF. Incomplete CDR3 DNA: TGTGCCAGCAGACAGGGGGCGGACGAG.

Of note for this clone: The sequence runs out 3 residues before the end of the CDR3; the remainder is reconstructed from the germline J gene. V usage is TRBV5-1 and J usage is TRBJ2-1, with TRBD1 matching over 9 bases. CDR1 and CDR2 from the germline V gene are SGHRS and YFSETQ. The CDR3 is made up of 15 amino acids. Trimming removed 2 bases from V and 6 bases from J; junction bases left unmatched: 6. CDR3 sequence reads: CASSFGTGPSNEQFF. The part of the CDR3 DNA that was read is TGCGCCAGCAGCTTCGGGACAGGGCCAAGCAATGAG.

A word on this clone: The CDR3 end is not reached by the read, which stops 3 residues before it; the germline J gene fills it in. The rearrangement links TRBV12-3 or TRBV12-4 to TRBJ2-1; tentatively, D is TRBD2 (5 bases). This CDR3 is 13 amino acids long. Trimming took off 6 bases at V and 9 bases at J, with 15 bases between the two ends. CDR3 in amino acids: CASSPQREGEQFF. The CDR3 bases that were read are TGTGCCAGCAGCCCCCAGAGAGAGGGTGAG.

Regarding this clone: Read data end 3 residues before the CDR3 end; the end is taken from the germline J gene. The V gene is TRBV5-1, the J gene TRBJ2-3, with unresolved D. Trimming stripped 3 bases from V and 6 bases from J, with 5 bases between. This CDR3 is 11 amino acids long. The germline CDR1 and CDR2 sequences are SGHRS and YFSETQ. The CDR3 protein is CASSSSDTQYF. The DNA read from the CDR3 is TGCGCCAGCAGCTCGTCTGATACG.

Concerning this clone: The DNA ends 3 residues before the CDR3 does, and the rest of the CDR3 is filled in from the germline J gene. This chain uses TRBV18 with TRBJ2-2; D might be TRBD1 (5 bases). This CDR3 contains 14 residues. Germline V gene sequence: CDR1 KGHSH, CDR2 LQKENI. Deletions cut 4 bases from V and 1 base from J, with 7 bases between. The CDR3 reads CASSRRENTGELFF. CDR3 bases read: TGTGCCAGCTCACGCAGGGAGAACACCGGGGAG.